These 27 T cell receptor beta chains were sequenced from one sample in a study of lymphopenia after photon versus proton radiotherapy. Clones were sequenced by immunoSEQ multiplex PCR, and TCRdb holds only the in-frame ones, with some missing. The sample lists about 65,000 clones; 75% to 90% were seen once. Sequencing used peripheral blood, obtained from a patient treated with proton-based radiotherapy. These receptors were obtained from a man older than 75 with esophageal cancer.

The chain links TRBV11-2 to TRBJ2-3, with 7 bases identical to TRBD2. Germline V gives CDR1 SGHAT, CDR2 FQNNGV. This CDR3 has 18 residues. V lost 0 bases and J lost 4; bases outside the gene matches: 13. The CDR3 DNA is TGTGCCAGCAGCTTAGATCCGCATCGGGCGGGAGAATCAGATACGCAGTATTTT. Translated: CASSLDPHRAGESDTQYF.

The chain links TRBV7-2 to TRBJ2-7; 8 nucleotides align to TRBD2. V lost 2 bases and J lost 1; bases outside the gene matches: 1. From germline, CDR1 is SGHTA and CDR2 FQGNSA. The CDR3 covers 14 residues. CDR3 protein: CASSLRGGSYEQYF. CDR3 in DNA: TGTGCCAGCAGCTTACGCGGGGGGTCCTACGAGCAGTACTTC.

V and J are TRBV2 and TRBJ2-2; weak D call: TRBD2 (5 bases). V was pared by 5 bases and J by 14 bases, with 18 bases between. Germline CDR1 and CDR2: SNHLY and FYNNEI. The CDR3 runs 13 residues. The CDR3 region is CASSPIPRGRLFF. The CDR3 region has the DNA TGTGCCAGCAGTCCGATCCCCCGCGGGCGTCTGTTTTTT.

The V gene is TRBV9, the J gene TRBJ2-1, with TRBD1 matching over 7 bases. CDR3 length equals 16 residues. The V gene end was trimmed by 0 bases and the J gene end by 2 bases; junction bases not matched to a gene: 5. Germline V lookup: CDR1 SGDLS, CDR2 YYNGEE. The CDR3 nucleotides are TGTGCCAGCAGCGTAGGGCAGGGGGAACCCTACAATGAGCAGTTCTTC. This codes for CASSVGQGEPYNEQFF. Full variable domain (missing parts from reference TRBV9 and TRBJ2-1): DSGVTQTPKHLITATGQRVTLRCSPRSGDLSVYWYQQSLDQGLQFLIQYYNGEERAKGNILERFSAQQFPDLHSELNLSSLELGDSALYFCASSVGQGEPYNEQFFGPGTRLTVL.

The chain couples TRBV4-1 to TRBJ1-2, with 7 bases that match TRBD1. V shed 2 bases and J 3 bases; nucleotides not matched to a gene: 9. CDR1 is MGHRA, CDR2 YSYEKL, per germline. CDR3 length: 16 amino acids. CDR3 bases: TGCGCCAGCAGCCAAAAGCCGGTCGACAGGGACTATGGCTACACCTTC. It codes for CASSQKPVDRDYGYTF.

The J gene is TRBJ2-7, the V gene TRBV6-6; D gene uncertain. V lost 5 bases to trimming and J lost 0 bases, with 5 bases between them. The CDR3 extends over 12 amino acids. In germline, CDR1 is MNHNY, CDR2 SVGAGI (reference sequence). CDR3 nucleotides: TGTGCCAGCAGTGGCCTCTCCTACGAGCAGTACTTC. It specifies CASSGLSYEQYF.

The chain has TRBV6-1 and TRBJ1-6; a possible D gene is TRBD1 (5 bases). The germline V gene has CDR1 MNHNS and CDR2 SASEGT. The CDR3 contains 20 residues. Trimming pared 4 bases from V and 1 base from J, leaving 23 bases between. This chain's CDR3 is CASSVQRSGRIGSYNSPLHF. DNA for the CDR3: TGTGCCAGCAGTGTTCAGAGGTCAGGGAGAATTGGGTCCTATAATTCACCCCTCCACTTT.

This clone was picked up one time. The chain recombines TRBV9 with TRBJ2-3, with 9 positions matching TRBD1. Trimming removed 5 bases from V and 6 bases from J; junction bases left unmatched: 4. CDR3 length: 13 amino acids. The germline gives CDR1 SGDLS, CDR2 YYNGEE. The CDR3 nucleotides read TGTGCCAGCAGTAGTGACAGGGGGGATACGCAGTATTTT. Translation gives CASSSDRGDTQYF.

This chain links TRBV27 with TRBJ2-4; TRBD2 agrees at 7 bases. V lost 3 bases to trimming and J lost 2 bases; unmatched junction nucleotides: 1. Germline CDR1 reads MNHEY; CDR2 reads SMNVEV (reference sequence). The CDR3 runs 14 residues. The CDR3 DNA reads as TGTGCCAGCAGTTTCGGGAGGACCAAAAACATTCAGTACTTC. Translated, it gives CASSFGRTKNIQYF.

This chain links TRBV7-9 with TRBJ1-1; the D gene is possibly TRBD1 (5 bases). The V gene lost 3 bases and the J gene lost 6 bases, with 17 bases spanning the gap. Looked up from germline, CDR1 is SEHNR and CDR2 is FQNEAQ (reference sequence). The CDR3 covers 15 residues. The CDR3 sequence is CASSLGLRSRAEAFF. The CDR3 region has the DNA TGTGCCAGCAGCTTGGGTTTAAGGAGCAGGGCTGAAGCTTTCTTT.

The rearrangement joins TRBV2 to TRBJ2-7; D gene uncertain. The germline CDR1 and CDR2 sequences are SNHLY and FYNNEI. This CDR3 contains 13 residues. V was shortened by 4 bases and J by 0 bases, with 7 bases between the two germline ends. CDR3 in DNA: TGTGCCAGCAGTGTTCCCATCTCCTACGAGCAGTACTTC. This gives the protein CASSVPISYEQYF.

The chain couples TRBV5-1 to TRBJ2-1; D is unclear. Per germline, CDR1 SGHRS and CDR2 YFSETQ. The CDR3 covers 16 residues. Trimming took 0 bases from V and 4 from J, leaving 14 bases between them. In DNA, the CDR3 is TGCGCCAGCAGCTTGGCCGACCGTCCTTTTTACAATGAGCAGTTCTTC. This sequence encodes CASSLADRPFYNEQFF.

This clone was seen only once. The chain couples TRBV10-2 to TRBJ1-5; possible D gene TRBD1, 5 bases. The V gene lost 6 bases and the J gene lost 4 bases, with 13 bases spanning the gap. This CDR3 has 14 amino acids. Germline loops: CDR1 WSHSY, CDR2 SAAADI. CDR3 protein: CASRGTEFNQPQHF. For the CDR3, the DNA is TGCGCCAGCAGAGGGACCGAGTTTAATCAGCCCCAGCATTTT.

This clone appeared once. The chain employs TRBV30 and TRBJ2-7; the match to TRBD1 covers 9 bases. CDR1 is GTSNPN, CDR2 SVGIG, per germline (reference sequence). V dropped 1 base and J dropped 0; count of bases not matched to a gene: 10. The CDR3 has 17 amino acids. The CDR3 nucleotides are TGTGCCTGGAGTGGCGTGGGACAGGGCCTTATCTCCTACGAGCAGTACTTC. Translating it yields CAWSGVGQGLISYEQYF.

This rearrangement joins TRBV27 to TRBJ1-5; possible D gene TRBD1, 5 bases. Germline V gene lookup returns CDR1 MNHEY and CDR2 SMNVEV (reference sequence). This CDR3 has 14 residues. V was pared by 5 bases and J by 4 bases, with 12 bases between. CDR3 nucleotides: TGTGCCAGCAGTGGGAGGGGTGGAAATCAGCCCCAGCATTTT. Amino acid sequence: CASSGRGGNQPQHF.

DNA for the CDR3: TGTGCCAGCACCATCCTTACGGGGCCCGGTAGTGGCTACACCTTC. It encodes CASTILTGPGSGYTF. The rearrangement uses TRBV7-9 and TRBJ1-2; a weak D match, TRBD1 (5 bases). V gave up 7 bases and J gave up 7 bases, with 22 bases separating them. The CDR3 consists of 15 residues. Germline CDR1 reads SEHNR; CDR2 reads FQNEAQ (reference sequence).

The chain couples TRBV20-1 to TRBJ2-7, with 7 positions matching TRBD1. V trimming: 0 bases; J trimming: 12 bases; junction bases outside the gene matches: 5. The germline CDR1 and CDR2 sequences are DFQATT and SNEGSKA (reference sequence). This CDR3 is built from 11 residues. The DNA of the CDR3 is TGCAGTGCTAGAGATTTAGGACAGGCGTACTTC. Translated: CSARDLGQAYF.

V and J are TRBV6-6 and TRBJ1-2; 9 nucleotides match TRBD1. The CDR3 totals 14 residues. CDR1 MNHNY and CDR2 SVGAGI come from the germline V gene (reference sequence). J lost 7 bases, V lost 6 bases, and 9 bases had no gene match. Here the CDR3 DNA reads TGTGCCAGCAGCCTCGGACAGGGGACGGGTGGCTACACCTTC. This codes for CASSLGQGTGGYTF.

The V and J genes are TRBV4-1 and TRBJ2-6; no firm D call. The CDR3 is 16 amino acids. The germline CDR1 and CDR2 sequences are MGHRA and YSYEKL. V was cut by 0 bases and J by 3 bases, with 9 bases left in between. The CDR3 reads CASSQDRVGGANVLTF. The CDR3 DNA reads TGCGCCAGCAGCCAAGATAGGGTCGGTGGGGCCAACGTCCTGACTTTC.

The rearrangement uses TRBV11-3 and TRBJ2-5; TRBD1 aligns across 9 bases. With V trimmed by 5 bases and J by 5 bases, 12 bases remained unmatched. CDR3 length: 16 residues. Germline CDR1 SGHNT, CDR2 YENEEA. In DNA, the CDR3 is TGTGCCAGCAGCGAGGGACAGGGCCTGGCGTTGGAGACCCAGTACTTC. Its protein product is CASSEGQGLALETQYF.

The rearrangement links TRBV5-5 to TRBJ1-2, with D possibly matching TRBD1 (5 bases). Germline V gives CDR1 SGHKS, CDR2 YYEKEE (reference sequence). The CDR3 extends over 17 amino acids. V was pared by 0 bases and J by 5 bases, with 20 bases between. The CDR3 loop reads CASSLATAVTTQYGYTF. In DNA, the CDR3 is TGTGCCAGCAGCTTGGCGACAGCCGTCACGACCCAGTATGGCTACACCTTC.

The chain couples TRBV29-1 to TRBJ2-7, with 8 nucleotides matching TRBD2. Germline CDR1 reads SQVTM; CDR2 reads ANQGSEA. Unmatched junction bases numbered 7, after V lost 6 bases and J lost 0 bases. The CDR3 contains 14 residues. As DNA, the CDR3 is TGCAGCGTCGCGGGGGGCAGGAGCTCCTACGAGCAGTACTTC. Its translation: CSVAGGRSSYEQYF.

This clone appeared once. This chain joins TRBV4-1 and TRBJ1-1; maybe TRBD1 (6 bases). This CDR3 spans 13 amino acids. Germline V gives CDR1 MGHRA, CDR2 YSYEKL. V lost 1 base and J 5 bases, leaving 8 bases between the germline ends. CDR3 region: CASSQGRGTEAFF. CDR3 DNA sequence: TGCGCCAGCAGCCAAGGAAGGGGGACTGAAGCTTTCTTT.

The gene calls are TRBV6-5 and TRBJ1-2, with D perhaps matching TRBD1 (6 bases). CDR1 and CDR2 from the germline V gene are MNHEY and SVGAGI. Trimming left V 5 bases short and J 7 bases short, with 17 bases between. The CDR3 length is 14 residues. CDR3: CASSPTGGTIGYTF. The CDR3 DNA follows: TGTGCCAGCAGTCCGACCGGGGGCACGATTGGCTACACCTTC.

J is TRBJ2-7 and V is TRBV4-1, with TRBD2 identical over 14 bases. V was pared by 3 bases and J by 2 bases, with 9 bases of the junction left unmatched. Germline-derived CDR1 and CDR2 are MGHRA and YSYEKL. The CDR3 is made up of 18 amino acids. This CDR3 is CASSQTPGLAGEPYEQYF. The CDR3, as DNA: TGCGCCAGCAGCCAGACGCCGGGACTAGCGGGGGAACCCTACGAGCAGTACTTC.

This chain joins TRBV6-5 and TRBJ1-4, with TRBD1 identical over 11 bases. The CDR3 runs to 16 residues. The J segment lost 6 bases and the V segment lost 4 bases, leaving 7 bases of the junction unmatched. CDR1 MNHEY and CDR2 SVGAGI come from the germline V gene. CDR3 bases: TGTGCCAGCAGTTCCCTGCCGGGACAGGGGGATGAAAAACTGTTTTTT. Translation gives CASSSLPGQGDEKLFF.

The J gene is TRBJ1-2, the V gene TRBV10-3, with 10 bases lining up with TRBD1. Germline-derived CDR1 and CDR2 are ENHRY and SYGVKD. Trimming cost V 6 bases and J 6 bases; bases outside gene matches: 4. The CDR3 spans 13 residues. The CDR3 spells CAISPDRGHGYTF. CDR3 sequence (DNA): TGTGCCATCAGCCCTGACAGGGGGCATGGCTACACCTTC.